These 30 T cell receptor beta chains came from one sample sequenced in a study of spatial heterogeneity in lung cancer. Time point reported: sample taken at primary tumor resection. The authors sequenced whole RNA from tumor, nontumor lung or frozen PBMC without sorting. TCRdb recomputed calls from the 5' RACE reads with MiXCR, one row per CDR3 protein. The sample lists some 50,000 distinct CDR3 sequences; around 7.6% were seen once. Sequencing was performed on PBMCs, taken at surgery. These receptors originate from a female donor with early-stage non-small cell lung cancer.

The rearrangement uses TRBV20-1 and TRBJ2-5; D ambiguous. Germline V gene data show CDR1 as DFQATT and CDR2 as SNEGSKA (reference sequence). This CDR3 comprises 16 residues. Trimming cost V 1 base and J 0 bases, with 15 bases left between them. This chain's CDR3 is CSARAFSGLYQETQYF. CDR3 sequence (DNA): TGCAGTGCTAGAGCCTTCTCCGGGTTATACCAAGAGACCCAGTACTTC.

The chain carries TRBV12-3 or TRBV12-4 and TRBJ2-3; 9 bases match TRBD2. V was pared by 6 bases and J by 4 bases, with 2 bases of the junction left unmatched. The CDR3 length is 13 residues. CDR3 loop: CASRTSGSDTQYF. The DNA for the CDR3 is TGTGCCAGCAGAACTAGCGGGTCAGATACGCAGTATTTT.

This clonotype was detected ten times or more. The chain carries TRBV5-4 and TRBJ2-1; TRBD1 or TRBD2 may be the D gene (6 bases each). The CDR3 contains 15 residues. Germline V gene data show CDR1 as SGHNT and CDR2 as YYREEE (reference sequence). V lost 0 bases, J lost 4 bases, and 11 bases lay in between. The CDR3 DNA is TGTGCCAGCAGCTTGGAGGGGGGCGGTTACAATGAGCAGTTCTTC. It specifies CASSLEGGGYNEQFF.

This clonotype was seen a handful of times. The DNA for the CDR3 is TGTGCCAGCAGCGTAGCCCTAGCGGGGGGCGAGCATACGCAGTATTTT. Amino acid sequence: CASSVALAGGEHTQYF. V is TRBV9 and J is TRBJ2-3, with 11 nucleotides matching TRBD2. CDR1 and CDR2 from the germline V gene are SGDLS and YYNGEE. After removal of 0 bases from V and 7 bases from J, the junction contained 7 bases not matched to a gene. The CDR3 is 16 amino acids.

J is TRBJ1-2 and V is TRBV21-1. TRBV21-1 is tagged as a pseudogene. The CDR3 loop spans 16 amino acids. CDR3 coding DNA: TGTGCCAGCAGCAACCACAAGACTAGACCGGAACGATCGGACACCTTC. Its protein product is CASSNHKTRPERSDTF.

This clonotype showed up many times. V is TRBV2 and J is TRBJ1-2; unclear D gene. Trimming pared 6 bases from V and 2 bases from J, leaving 7 bases between. The CDR3 contains 12 residues. Germline V gene sequence: CDR1 SNHLY, CDR2 FYNNEI. Here the CDR3 DNA reads TGTGCCAGCAGGACGGACAACTATGGCTACACCTTC. It translates to CASRTDNYGYTF.

This clonotype was seen more than once but under ten times. The gene calls are TRBV15 and TRBJ1-6; D not certain. Germline V lookup: CDR1 LNHNV, CDR2 YYDKDF (reference sequence). The CDR3 covers 15 residues. The V and J ends lost 1 base and 1 base respectively, with 5 bases between them. In DNA, the CDR3 is TGTGCCACCAGCAGAGGCAGGTCCTATAATTCACCCCTCCACTTT. Translated, it gives CATSRGRSYNSPLHF.

The V call is TRBV6-1, the J call TRBJ1-2; 10 bases align to TRBD1. The V gene's germline CDR1 is MNHNS and CDR2 SASEGT. This CDR3 is built from 16 residues. V lost 7 bases to trimming and J lost 4 bases; unmatched junction nucleotides: 12. The CDR3 region has the DNA TGTGCCAGCACTTTAACCGGGACAGGGGTCGCCTATGGCTACACCTTC. Translating gives CASTLTGTGVAYGYTF.

This clonotype has at least ten counts. The chain carries TRBV11-2 and TRBJ2-5; 12 bases align to TRBD2. The V and J ends lost 1 base and 5 bases, in that order; junction bases with no gene match: 11. Germline CDR1 is SGHAT and CDR2 is FQNNGV. The CDR3 is made up of 18 amino acids. CDR3 in amino acids: CASSLGLAGGASWETQYF. CDR3 DNA sequence: TGTGCCAGCAGCTTAGGGCTAGCGGGGGGGGCGTCCTGGGAGACCCAGTACTTC. Drawing the rest from reference TRBV11-2 and TRBJ2-5, the complete variable domain is EAGVAQSPRYKIIEKRQSVAFWCNPISGHATLYWYQQILGQGPKLLIQFQNNGVVDDSQLPKDRFSAERLKGVDSTLKIQPAKLEDSAVYLCASSLGLAGGASWETQYFGPGTRLLVL.

This clonotype has a count of ten or more. This chain uses TRBV5-6 with TRBJ2-1; 9 bases match TRBD2. J was trimmed by 13 bases and V by 0 bases; bases with no gene match: 2. Germline CDR1 is SGHDT and CDR2 is YYEEEE. The CDR3 covers 12 residues. The chain's CDR3 is CASSLASGVQFF. In nucleotides, the CDR3 is TGTGCCAGCAGCTTGGCTAGCGGGGTCCAGTTCTTC. Combining the CDR3 with reference TRBV5-6 and TRBJ2-1 gives the whole variable domain DAGVTQSPTHLIKTRGQQVTLRCSPKSGHDTVSWYQQALGQGPQFIFQYYEEEERQRGNFPDRFSGHQFPNYSSELNVNALLLGDSALYLCASSLASGVQFFGPGTRLTVL.

This clonotype was detected only a few times. This chain joins TRBV7-2 and TRBJ2-7; 9 nucleotides agree with TRBD2. Germline loops: CDR1 SGHTA, CDR2 FQGNSA. The CDR3 has 15 amino acids. Trimming removed 1 base from V and 3 bases from J; junction bases left unmatched: 4. DNA of the CDR3: TGTGCCAGCAGCTTAGAGCGGGGGGCGAACTACGAGCAGTACTTC. It yields the protein CASSLERGANYEQYF.

The gene calls are TRBV30 and TRBJ1-5; possible D gene TRBD1, 6 bases. Germline assignment: CDR1 GTSNPN and CDR2 SVGIG (reference sequence). The CDR3 sequence is 19 residues long. V was cut by 0 bases and J by 0 bases, with 21 bases left in between. The CDR3 sequence is CAWSVSVTGGIYSNQPQHF. In DNA, the CDR3 is TGTGCCTGGAGTGTATCCGTGACAGGCGGAATTTATAGCAATCAGCCCCAGCATTTT.

The chain employs TRBV10-3 and TRBJ2-5; a possible D gene is TRBD1 (6 bases). V was shortened by 7 bases and J by 4 bases, with 7 bases between the two germline ends. CDR3 length equals 11 residues. Germline assignment: CDR1 ENHRY and CDR2 SYGVKD. CDR3 loop: CAIMTGETQYF. DNA for the CDR3: TGTGCCATCATGACAGGAGAGACCCAGTACTTC.

As for this clonotype: This may come from a read error, since a much larger clone is one base off. The chain employs TRBV3-1 and TRBJ2-3; no reliable D call. CDR3 size: 15 residues. Germline V gives CDR1 LGHDT, CDR2 YNNKEL (reference sequence). CDR3 nucleotide sequence: TGTGCCAGCAGGCAAGACTTAACGGTCCTTGATACGCAGTATTTT. It translates to CASRQDLTVLDTQYF.

This clonotype was seen a handful of times. The chain recombines TRBV15 with TRBJ2-5; possible D gene TRBD2, 6 bases. V dropped 0 bases and J dropped 4 bases, with 15 bases sitting between them. CDR1 and CDR2 (germline): LNHNV, YYDKDF (reference sequence). The CDR3 is made up of 16 amino acids. The CDR3 is CATSRDGRGIRETQYF. The CDR3 DNA reads as TGTGCCACCAGCAGAGATGGGCGGGGAATCAGAGAGACCCAGTACTTC.

This clonotype turned up a few times. The chain has TRBV19 and TRBJ1-1; TRBD1 agrees at 7 bases. CDR3 length: 14 residues. Germline V lookup: CDR1 LNHDA, CDR2 SQIVND (reference sequence). V lost 5 bases and J lost 2; bases outside the gene matches: 5. Here the CDR3 DNA reads TGTGCCAGTAGTCCCTGGACAGGCAACACTGAAGCTTTCTTT. It encodes CASSPWTGNTEAFF. The variable domain in full, with the rest retrieved from reference TRBV19 and TRBJ1-1, is DGGITQSPKYLFRKEGQNVTLSCEQNLNHDAMYWYRQDPGQGLRLIYYSQIVNDFQKGDIAEGYSVSREKKESFPLTVTSAQKNPTAFYLCASSPWTGNTEAFFGQGTRLTVV.

The rearrangement uses TRBV6-1 and TRBJ2-5, with TRBD2 matching over 9 bases. CDR1 and CDR2 from the germline V gene are MNHNS and SASEGT. V lost 6 bases to trimming and J lost 5 bases; unmatched junction nucleotides: 4. CDR3 length: 13 amino acids. Here the CDR3 DNA reads TGTGCCAGCAGGGCGGGGGGGCTTGAGACCCAGTACTTC. This encodes CASRAGGLETQYF.

The sample holds many counts of this clonotype. The CDR3 here is CAWARLAGGNEQFF. The CDR3 DNA reads as TGTGCCTGGGCGAGGCTAGCGGGGGGGAATGAGCAGTTCTTC. This rearrangement joins TRBV30 to TRBJ2-1; 12 positions match TRBD2. The trim removed 5 bases at V and 7 bases at J, leaving 6 bases unmatched. Per the germline V gene, CDR1 is GTSNPN and CDR2 is SVGIG (reference sequence). CDR3 length: 14 residues.

This clonotype was detected many times. The gene calls are TRBV5-1 and TRBJ2-1, with 8 bases matching TRBD1. Germline V gene lookup returns CDR1 SGHRS and CDR2 YFSETQ. The CDR3 sequence is 15 residues long. V lost 6 bases, J lost 0 bases, and 5 bases stayed unmatched. The CDR3 DNA is TGCGCCAGCACCCCCGGGACAGGCTCCTACAATGAGCAGTTCTTC. Translated: CASTPGTGSYNEQFF.

This chain joins TRBV7-2 and TRBJ2-5; 11 bases line up with TRBD2. V dropped 11 bases and J dropped 1; count of bases not matched to a gene: 6. The CDR3 length is 14 residues. CDR1 and CDR2 (germline): SGHTA, FQGNSA. CDR3 sequence: CASRLAGFQETQYF. The CDR3 DNA follows: TGTGCCTCCCGACTAGCGGGGTTCCAAGAGACCCAGTACTTC.

The sample holds many counts of this clonotype. The chain is built from TRBV3-1 and TRBJ2-3; D perhaps matches TRBD2 (5 bases). Trimming took off 7 bases at V and 4 bases at J, with 18 bases between the two ends. This CDR3 is built from 15 residues. Germline loops: CDR1 LGHDT, CDR2 YNNKEL (reference sequence). In DNA form, the CDR3 reads TGTGCCAGCAAAAGGGCAGTGGTCGGGGCAGATACGCAGTATTTT. Amino acids: CASKRAVVGADTQYF.

V and J are TRBV7-2 and TRBJ1-6; no firm D call. Trimming removed 0 bases from V and 8 bases from J, with 20 bases in between. This CDR3 contains 18 residues. Germline loops: CDR1 SGHTA, CDR2 FQGNSA. CDR3 nucleotides: TGTGCCAGCAGCTTAGCAACACCCGGGCCGACGAATTATTCACCCCTCCACTTT. The encoded protein is CASSLATPGPTNYSPLHF. Filled out from reference TRBV7-2 and TRBJ1-6, the complete variable domain reads GAGVSQSPSNKVTEKGKDVELRCDPISGHTALYWYRQSLGQGLEFLIYFQGNSAPDKSGLPSDRFSAERTGGSVSTLTIQRTQQEDSAVYLCASSLATPGPTNYSPLHFGNGTRLTVT.

This clonotype occurred many times. This chain uses TRBV14 with TRBJ1-2; the match to TRBD1 covers 7 bases. CDR3 length: 18 residues. J lost 0 bases, V lost 4 bases, and 14 bases had no gene match. Germline V gene sequence: CDR1 SGHDN, CDR2 FVKESK. As DNA, the CDR3 is TGTGCCAGCAGCCGGACGGAGAGACAGGGCGAGCCTAACTATGGCTACACCTTC. Translating it yields CASSRTERQGEPNYGYTF.

This clonotype was picked up many times. The rearrangement links TRBV20-1 to TRBJ1-1, with 7 bases identical to TRBD1. Unmatched junction bases numbered 3, after V lost 5 bases and J lost 9 bases. Germline V CDR1 and CDR2: DFQATT, SNEGSKA (reference sequence). This CDR3 comprises 10 residues. CDR3 residues: CSAGRGKAFF. In DNA form, the CDR3 reads TGCAGTGCTGGCAGGGGGAAAGCTTTCTTT.

The CDR3 nucleotides read TGTGCCAGCAGCGATTCCTCTCTGGTTCTAACGCAGTATTTT. This encodes CASSDSSLVLTQYF. This chain connects TRBV7-8 to TRBJ2-3; D remains unclear. The V gene's germline CDR1 is SGHVS and CDR2 FQNEAQ. Trimming took 5 bases from V and 9 from J, leaving 18 bases between them. The CDR3 covers 14 residues.

This clonotype was seen at least ten times. The rearrangement uses TRBV12-3 or TRBV12-4 and TRBJ2-7, with 8 positions matching TRBD1. The CDR3 is 13 amino acids. The trim removed 5 bases at V and 2 bases at J, leaving 2 bases unmatched. This CDR3 reads CASSGDRPYEQYF. CDR3 DNA: TGTGCCAGCAGTGGGGACAGGCCCTACGAGCAGTACTTC.

There are many counts of this clonotype. CDR3 coding DNA: TGCAGTGCTAATTCAAGGGAGGGACCAGACGAGACCCAGTACTTC. Amino acids: CSANSREGPDETQYF. J is TRBJ2-5 and V is TRBV20-1; 7 bases match TRBD2. Per germline, CDR1 DFQATT and CDR2 SNEGSKA (reference sequence). The CDR3 totals 15 residues. V was pared by 4 bases and J by 5 bases, with 13 bases of the junction left unmatched.

This clonotype was detected many times. V gene TRBV6-5 combines with J gene TRBJ2-7, with 7 positions matching TRBD1. J was trimmed by 12 bases and V by 8 bases; bases with no gene match: 13. The CDR3 extends over 12 amino acids. Germline loops: CDR1 MNHEY, CDR2 SVGAGI. The CDR3 protein is CASGSRDSRRYF. DNA of the CDR3: TGTGCCAGCGGTTCCCGGGACAGCCGAAGGTACTTC.

This chain uses TRBV2 with TRBJ1-2; the D is unclear. Germline loops: CDR1 SNHLY, CDR2 FYNNEI. The V end was cut by 2 bases, the J end by 4 bases, with 17 bases between. This CDR3 has 16 amino acids. The CDR3 sequence is CASSEQGFSPPYGYTF. In nucleotides, the CDR3 is TGTGCCAGCAGTGAACAAGGTTTTTCCCCCCCCTATGGCTACACCTTC.

There are many counts of this clonotype. The V gene is TRBV6-1, the J gene TRBJ2-5; D is perhaps TRBD1 (6 bases). The CDR3 has 14 residues. Trimming cost V 2 bases and J 4 bases, with 11 bases left between them. From germline, CDR1 is MNHNS and CDR2 SASEGT. For the CDR3, the DNA is TGTGCCAGCAGTGAATGGGCAGGGGTAGAGACCCAGTACTTC. Translation: CASSEWAGVETQYF.